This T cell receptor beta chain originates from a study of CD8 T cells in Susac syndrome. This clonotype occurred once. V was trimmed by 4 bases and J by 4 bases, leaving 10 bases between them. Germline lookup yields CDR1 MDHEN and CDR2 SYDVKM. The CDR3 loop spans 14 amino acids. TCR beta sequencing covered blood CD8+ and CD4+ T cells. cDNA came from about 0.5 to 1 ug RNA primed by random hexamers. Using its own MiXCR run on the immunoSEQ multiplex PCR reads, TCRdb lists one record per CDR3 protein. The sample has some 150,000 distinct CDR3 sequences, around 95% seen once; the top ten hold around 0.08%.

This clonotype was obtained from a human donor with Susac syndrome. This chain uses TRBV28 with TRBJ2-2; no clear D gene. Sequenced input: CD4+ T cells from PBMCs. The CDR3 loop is CASSSPVGTGELFF. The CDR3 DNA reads TGTGCCAGCAGTTCCCCCGTTGGCACCGGGGAGCTGTTTTTT. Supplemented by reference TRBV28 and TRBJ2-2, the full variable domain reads DVKVTQSSRYLVKRTGEKVFLECVQDMDHENMFWYRQDPGLGLRLIYFSYDVKMKEKGDIPEGYSVSREKKERFSLILESASTNQTSMYLCASSSPVGTGELFFGEGSRLTVL.